Below are 28 T cell receptor beta chains sequenced from a single sample in a study of Tregs in tolerant kidney transplant recipients. TCRdb's table, derived via immunoSEQ multiplex PCR, lists solely in-frame clones and lacks some. The sample holds under 300,000 clones, 84% seen once. Specimen: CD4+ T cells from blood. All receptors come from a human donor in good health.

The CDR3 sequence: CASSLGLQGELFF. CDR3 coding DNA: TGTGCCAGCAGCTTGGGATTGCAGGGGGAGCTGTTTTTT. The gene calls are TRBV5-6 and TRBJ2-2; the D is unclear. This CDR3 has 13 amino acids. The V gene lost 0 bases and the J gene lost 8 bases, with 8 bases spanning the gap. Germline-derived CDR1 and CDR2 are SGHDT and YYEEEE.

The genes are TRBV10-2 and TRBJ1-2; 8 bases match TRBD1. Germline V gene lookup returns CDR1 WSHSY and CDR2 SAAADI. J gave up 0 bases and V 6 bases, and 15 bases lay outside the gene matches. This CDR3 has 18 residues. The CDR3 loop reads CASRQQGGGGTANYGYTF. CDR3 in DNA: TGCGCCAGCAGACAACAGGGGGGAGGAGGTACAGCTAACTATGGCTACACCTTC.

This sequence joins TRBV18 and TRBJ2-7; weak D call: TRBD1 (6 bases). The V gene's germline CDR1 is KGHSH and CDR2 LQKENI. This CDR3 spans 14 amino acids. Trimming shortened V by 3 bases and J by 2 bases, and 11 bases separated the two germline ends. The CDR3 reads CASSPGDKAYEQYF. The CDR3 coding sequence is TGTGCCAGCTCACCGGGGGACAAGGCCTACGAGCAGTACTTC.

This rearrangement joins TRBV5-1 to TRBJ1-5; D is possibly TRBD1 (5 bases). CDR3 length: 15 amino acids. The V end lost 0 bases, the J end lost 3 bases, and 10 bases lay between the germline ends. Germline V gene data show CDR1 as SGHRS and CDR2 as YFSETQ. The CDR3 here is CASSLAGDPNQPQHF. The DNA for the CDR3 is TGCGCCAGCAGCTTGGCCGGGGACCCCAATCAGCCCCAGCATTTT. Based on the CDR3 plus reference TRBV5-1 and TRBJ1-5, the full variable domain is KAGVTQTPRYLIKTRGQQVTLSCSPISGHRSVSWYQQTPGQGLQFLFEYFSETQRNKGNFPGRFSGRQFSNSRSEMNVSTLELGDSALYLCASSLAGDPNQPQHFGDGTRLSIL.

This clone was seen a few times. The J gene is TRBJ2-7, the V gene TRBV18, with TRBD2 identical over 12 bases. Germline assignment: CDR1 KGHSH and CDR2 LQKENI. CDR3 length: 16 amino acids. J lost 3 bases, V lost 6 bases, and 9 bases had no gene match. The CDR3 DNA reads as TGTGCCAGCTCCCTGCTAGCGGGAGGGTCAGGCTACGAGCAGTACTTC. As protein: CASSLLAGGSGYEQYF.

V gene TRBV19 combines with J gene TRBJ1-3; the D gene is possibly TRBD1 (5 bases). This CDR3 region has 14 residues. CDR1 and CDR2 from the germline V gene are LNHDA and SQIVND (reference sequence). V lost 3 bases to trimming and J lost 2 bases, with 8 bases between them. The DNA of the CDR3 is TGTGCCAGTAGTATTCCAGGGCCTGGAAACACCATATATTTT. Translating it yields CASSIPGPGNTIYF.

V gene TRBV7-9 combines with J gene TRBJ1-6, with D perhaps matching TRBD1 (5 bases). The V gene's germline CDR1 is SEHNR and CDR2 FQNEAQ (reference sequence). This CDR3 has 15 residues. V lost 9 bases to trimming and J lost 5 bases, with 17 bases between them. The CDR3 reads CASIRDLGHNSPLHF. The CDR3, as DNA: TGTGCCAGTATCCGGGACCTGGGTCATAATTCACCCCTCCACTTT. The full variable domain, with the rest looked up from reference TRBV7-9 and TRBJ1-6, is DTGVSQNPRHKITKRGQNVTFRCDPISEHNRLYWYRQTLGQGPEFLTYFQNEAQLEKSRLLSDRFSAERPKGSFSTLEIQRTEQGDSAMYLCASIRDLGHNSPLHFGNGTRLTVT.

The chain carries TRBV9 and TRBJ2-1, with TRBD2 matching over 9 bases. Germline trimming cut 3 bases from V and 6 bases from J; bases unmatched to any gene: 4. Germline assignment: CDR1 SGDLS and CDR2 YYNGEE. The CDR3 runs 14 residues. CDR3 loop: CASSAGLATNEQFF. DNA of the CDR3: TGTGCCAGCAGCGCGGGACTAGCAACCAATGAGCAGTTCTTC.

CDR3: CASSLRRVNTEAFF. Here the CDR3 DNA reads TGTGCCAGCAGCTTGAGGAGGGTTAACACTGAAGCTTTCTTT. The genes are TRBV5-6 and TRBJ1-1, with D hard to call. This CDR3 has 14 amino acids. V was shortened by 1 base and J by 2 bases, with 9 bases between the two germline ends. Germline CDR1 is SGHDT and CDR2 is YYEEEE. Drawing the rest from reference TRBV5-6 and TRBJ1-1, the complete variable domain is DAGVTQSPTHLIKTRGQQVTLRCSPKSGHDTVSWYQQALGQGPQFIFQYYEEEERQRGNFPDRFSGHQFPNYSSELNVNALLLGDSALYLCASSLRRVNTEAFFGQGTRLTVV.

This clone came up a few times. Other DNA sequences in the same sample also yield this CDR3. The genes are TRBV18 and TRBJ1-3; D remains ambiguous. The CDR3 contains 15 residues. V lost 2 bases and J 1 base, leaving 9 bases between the germline ends. Germline V gene data show CDR1 as KGHSH and CDR2 as LQKENI. The CDR3 DNA sequence: TGTGCCAGCTCACCAGTGGCAGAATCTGGAAACACCATATATTTT. This sequence encodes CASSPVAESGNTIYF.

The J gene is TRBJ1-6, the V gene TRBV5-1, with no clear D. Germline CDR1 and CDR2: SGHRS and YFSETQ. The CDR3 totals 18 residues. Trimming left V 0 bases short and J 0 bases short, with 13 bases between. For the CDR3, the DNA is TGCGCCAGCAGCTTGGCCGGGGTAGGGAGCTCCTATAATTCACCCCTCCACTTT. The encoded protein is CASSLAGVGSSYNSPLHF.

The chain couples TRBV4-1 to TRBJ2-1, with D perhaps matching TRBD2 (6 bases). Germline CDR1 MGHRA, CDR2 YSYEKL. The CDR3 runs to 17 residues. Trimming took 1 base from V and 8 from J, leaving 21 bases between them. In DNA form, the CDR3 reads TGCGCCAGCAGCCAAGGTCCTACCGGGACTTCTAATTATGAGCAGTTCTTC. Translating gives CASSQGPTGTSNYEQFF.

The chain links TRBV7-2 to TRBJ1-2; 10 bases are a match to TRBD1. The ends lost 2 bases at V and 3 bases at J; junction bases unmatched: 6. The CDR3 sequence is 16 residues long. Germline V lookup: CDR1 SGHTA, CDR2 FQGNSA. CDR3 sequence reads: CASSLYRQGADYGYTF. CDR3 DNA: TGTGCCAGCAGCTTATACCGACAGGGGGCAGACTATGGCTACACCTTC.

V and J are TRBV5-1 and TRBJ1-1; 11 bases are shared with TRBD1. J was trimmed by 2 bases and V by 4 bases; bases with no gene match: 7. CDR1 SGHRS and CDR2 YFSETQ come from the germline V gene. The CDR3 sequence is 16 residues long. The CDR3 reads CASSRGQGASNTEAFF. The DNA of the CDR3 is TGCGCCAGCAGCCGAGGACAGGGGGCCTCAAACACTGAAGCTTTCTTT.

The rearrangement links TRBV6-6 to TRBJ1-5; the match to TRBD1 covers 7 bases. The CDR3 consists of 14 residues. CDR1 and CDR2 from the germline V gene are MNHNY and SVGAGI (reference sequence). V shed 2 bases, J shed 2 bases, and the junction held 0 bases outside the gene matches. The CDR3: CASSYDRGNQPQHF. As DNA, the CDR3 is TGTGCCAGCAGTTACGACAGGGGCAATCAGCCCCAGCATTTT.

This clone showed up just a few times. The chain employs TRBV6-1 and TRBJ1-1; no firm D call. The CDR3 is 13 residues long. Trimming shortened V by 5 bases and J by 1 base, and 8 bases separated the two germline ends. Looked up from germline, CDR1 is MNHNS and CDR2 is SASEGT. The CDR3 spells CASSQLRNTEAFF. For the CDR3, the DNA is TGTGCCAGCAGTCAACTCAGGAACACTGAAGCTTTCTTT.

This chain uses TRBV2 with TRBJ2-3; no firm D call. The V end was cut by 9 bases, the J end by 0 bases, with 16 bases between. Germline-derived CDR1 and CDR2 are SNHLY and FYNNEI. The CDR3 sequence is 15 residues long. CDR3 in amino acids: CASAKMPSSTDTQYF. Here the CDR3 DNA reads TGTGCCAGTGCTAAGATGCCCTCTAGCACAGATACGCAGTATTTT.

The chain uses TRBV6-5 and TRBJ1-1; the match to TRBD1 covers 7 bases. V lost 4 bases to trimming and J lost 3 bases; unmatched junction nucleotides: 5. The CDR3 sequence is 14 residues long. Looked up from germline, CDR1 is MNHEY and CDR2 is SVGAGI. The CDR3 region is CASSSHRGDTEAFF. Written as DNA, the CDR3 is TGTGCCAGCAGTTCCCACAGGGGTGACACTGAAGCTTTCTTT.

The chain couples TRBV10-3 to TRBJ2-7; 13 bases map to TRBD2. The V gene end was trimmed by 6 bases and the J gene end by 1 base; junction bases not matched to a gene: 0. The V gene's germline CDR1 is ENHRY and CDR2 SYGVKD. There are 14 residues in the CDR3. For the CDR3, the DNA is TGTGCCATCAGGGGACTAGCGGGGTCCTACGAGCAGTACTTC. Translating it yields CAIRGLAGSYEQYF.

This chain uses TRBV27 with TRBJ2-6, with TRBD1 identical over 7 bases. Germline V CDR1 and CDR2: MNHEY, SMNVEV (reference sequence). Trimming cost V 5 bases and J 2 bases; bases outside gene matches: 3. This CDR3 is built from 15 residues. The CDR3, as DNA: TGTGCCAGCAGTAGGGACAGCCCTGGGGCCAACGTCCTGACTTTC. This translates into CASSRDSPGANVLTF.

The rearrangement uses TRBV6-1 and TRBJ2-5; D is unresolved. V gave up 1 base and J gave up 0 bases, with 6 bases separating them. CDR3 length: 14 residues. Germline CDR1 reads MNHNS; CDR2 reads SASEGT. This chain's CDR3 is CASSEEPYQETQYF. CDR3 coding DNA: TGTGCCAGCAGTGAAGAGCCGTACCAAGAGACCCAGTACTTC.

The J gene is TRBJ2-5, the V gene TRBV7-3; D perhaps matches TRBD1 (6 bases). The germline gives CDR1 SGHTA, CDR2 FQGTGA. Trimming shortened V by 4 bases and J by 1 base, and 10 bases separated the two germline ends. CDR3 length: 14 amino acids. CDR3 sequence reads: CASSSGQLQETQYF. In DNA, the CDR3 is TGTGCCAGCAGCTCCGGACAGCTCCAAGAGACCCAGTACTTC.

The gene calls are TRBV30 and TRBJ1-1; D may be TRBD1 (5 bases). Trimming cost V 4 bases and J 4 bases, with 19 bases left between them. CDR1 GTSNPN and CDR2 SVGIG come from the germline V gene (reference sequence). The CDR3 extends over 15 amino acids. CDR3 sequence reads: CAWTNFAGSTTEAFF. CDR3 nucleotides: TGTGCCTGGACAAATTTCGCAGGGTCGACCACTGAAGCTTTCTTT.

V is TRBV2 and J is TRBJ1-5, with D perhaps matching TRBD1 (5 bases). CDR3 length equals 14 residues. V lost 4 bases and J 6 bases, leaving 13 bases between the germline ends. Germline CDR1 SNHLY, CDR2 FYNNEI. CDR3 nucleotides: TGTGCCAGCAGTGCCTGGGGCGGAGTTCAGCCCCAGCATTTT. Translating it yields CASSAWGGVQPQHF. Filled out from reference TRBV2 and TRBJ1-5, the complete variable domain reads EPEVTQTPSHQVTQMGQEVILRCVPISNHLYFYWYRQILGQKVEFLVSFYNNEISEKSEIFDDQFSVERPDGSNFTLKIRSTKLEDSAMYFCASSAWGGVQPQHFGDGTRLSIL.

The chain recombines TRBV2 with TRBJ1-1; D may be TRBD1 (6 bases). V was clipped by 8 bases and J by 11 bases, with 15 bases between them. Germline CDR1 and CDR2: SNHLY and FYNNEI. This CDR3 region has 11 residues. The CDR3 protein is CASGDRFQAFF. The CDR3 DNA is TGTGCCAGCGGAGACAGGTTTCAGGCTTTCTTT.

This sequence joins TRBV12-5 and TRBJ1-3, with D perhaps TRBD1 (6 bases). The V end was cut by 0 bases, the J end by 1 base, with 28 bases between. The CDR3 is 22 residues long. From germline, CDR1 is LGHNT and CDR2 FRNRAP. CDR3 nucleotide sequence: TGTGCTAGTGGTTTGGTAATTCTATTGGTTGGGGACAAGGTCCCTTCTGGAAACACCATATATTTT. As protein: CASGLVILLVGDKVPSGNTIYF. Filled out from reference TRBV12-5 and TRBJ1-3, the complete variable domain reads DARVTQTPRHKVTEMGQEVTMRCQPILGHNTVFWYRQTMMQGLELLAYFRNRAPLDDSGMPKDRFSAEMPDATLATLKIQPSEPRDSAVYFCASGLVILLVGDKVPSGNTIYFGEGSWLTVV.

Concerning this clone: This sample includes further DNA sequences coding for the same CDR3. The V call is TRBV5-1, the J call TRBJ2-1; the match to TRBD1 covers 10 bases. CDR3 length: 15 amino acids. J was trimmed by 2 bases and V by 5 bases; bases with no gene match: 4. Germline V CDR1 and CDR2: SGHRS, YFSETQ. In DNA, the CDR3 is TGCGCCAGCAGTCCAGGGACAGGGGCCTACAATGAGCAGTTCTTC. Protein product: CASSPGTGAYNEQFF.

The CDR3 DNA reads as TGCGCCAGCAGCCAAGACCCGGGTTCCCATACGCAGTATTTT. This codes for CASSQDPGSHTQYF. V is TRBV5-1 and J is TRBJ2-3; D call uncertain. The V and J ends lost 4 bases and 7 bases respectively, with 16 bases between them. Per the germline V gene, CDR1 is SGHRS and CDR2 is YFSETQ. The CDR3 runs to 14 residues.